Each of the 17 T cell receptor beta chains below was sequenced from the same sample in a study of T cell responses to AZD1222 COVID-19 vaccine. Data came from immunoSEQ multiplex PCR; TCRdb stores just in-frame clones and leaves some out. The sample shows around 200,000 clones, 88% of them seen only once. Material: peripheral blood, obtained 28 days after the second AZD1222 dose. Receptor source: an adult who received the AZD1222 COVID-19 vaccine.

The V gene is TRBV9, the J gene TRBJ2-1; 8 bases line up with TRBD1. CDR3 length equals 18 residues. Germline V gene data show CDR1 as SGDLS and CDR2 as YYNGEE. V shed 0 bases and J 4 bases; nucleotides not matched to a gene: 12. The CDR3 DNA reads as TGTGCCAGCAGCGTAGCAGGCAGGGGGCAAGAAAGATACAATGAGCAGTTCTTC. Translated, it gives CASSVAGRGQERYNEQFF.

Of note for this clone: The same CDR3 is also encoded by other DNA sequences in this sample. The V and J genes are TRBV28 and TRBJ2-7, with D perhaps matching TRBD2 (5 bases). Trimming cost V 6 bases and J 0 bases, with 9 bases left between them. Germline CDR1 and CDR2: MDHEN and SYDVKM. The CDR3 sequence is 13 residues long. CDR3 sequence: CASSPGSSYEQYF. Here the CDR3 DNA reads TGTGCCAGCAGCCCGGGGAGCTCCTACGAGCAGTACTTC.

This chain links TRBV12-3 or TRBV12-4 with TRBJ2-1, with D possibly being TRBD1 (6 bases). The CDR3 runs 13 residues. The V end lost 6 bases, the J end lost 4 bases, and 10 bases lay between the germline ends. The CDR3 sequence: CASSSDSYNEQFF. The CDR3 DNA reads as TGTGCCAGCAGCTCGGACAGTTACAATGAGCAGTTCTTC.

This rearrangement joins TRBV5-1 to TRBJ2-3; TRBD1 aligns across 9 bases. CDR1 and CDR2 from the germline V gene are SGHRS and YFSETQ. With V trimmed by 3 bases and J by 3 bases, 11 bases remained unmatched. This CDR3 has 17 residues. CDR3 DNA: TGCGCCAGCAGCTCTCACCCCGGGACAGGGCGGACAGATACGCAGTATTTT. Translation gives CASSSHPGTGRTDTQYF.

J is TRBJ2-7 and V is TRBV23-1; 10 bases are a match to TRBD1. TRBV23-1 is an ORF for which the function is uncertain. CDR3 length: 15 amino acids. J gave up 5 bases and V 3 bases, and 7 bases lay outside the gene matches. DNA for the CDR3: TGCGCCAGCAGTCAGCCGGGACAGGGGATCGACGAGCAGTACTTC. Its protein product is CASSQPGQGIDEQYF.

This CDR3 reads CASSPRLAGDGPYF. CDR3 bases: TGTGCCAGCAGCCCTCGACTAGCGGGCGACGGACCGTACTTC. V gene TRBV7-2 combines with J gene TRBJ2-7; TRBD2 matches at 10 bases. From germline, CDR1 is SGHTA and CDR2 FQGNSA. The CDR3 sequence is 14 residues long. V dropped 5 bases and J dropped 12; count of bases not matched to a gene: 13.

J is TRBJ2-4 and V is TRBV4-2, with TRBD2 as a possible D gene (6 bases). In germline, CDR1 is LGHNA, CDR2 YNFKEQ. Trimming took off 0 bases at V and 7 bases at J, with 10 bases between the two ends. This CDR3 region has 14 residues. The CDR3 DNA sequence: TGTGCCAGCAGCCAAGAAGGTGGGAGGAACATTCAGTACTTC. This translates into CASSQEGGRNIQYF.

Only a few counts were recorded for this clone. The chain recombines TRBV3-1 (or the pseudogene TRBV3-2) with TRBJ1-6; weak D call: TRBD1 (6 bases). The CDR3 is 17 amino acids. V dropped 0 bases and J dropped 9 bases, with 18 bases sitting between them. Germline CDR1 reads LGHDT; CDR2 reads YNNKEL (reference sequence). The CDR3 DNA follows: TGTGCCAGCAGCCAAGAAAGGGGGGCCGCGCGGGGTTCACCCCTCCACTTT. Translated, it gives CASSQERGAARGSPLHF.

This clone was detected only once. In the same sample, other DNA sequences code for this CDR3. The chain joins TRBV7-2 to TRBJ2-7, with 11 positions matching TRBD2. CDR3 length: 15 residues. Trimming took 1 base from V and 2 from J; bases not matched to a gene: 1. Germline V lookup: CDR1 SGHTA, CDR2 FQGNSA. The CDR3 DNA is TGTGCCAGCAGCTTAGAACTAGCGGGAGCCTACGAGCAGTACTTC. Its protein product is CASSLELAGAYEQYF.

V usage is TRBV2 and J usage is TRBJ2-6, with D perhaps TRBD2 (5 bases). CDR1 is SNHLY, CDR2 FYNNEI, per germline. Trimming stripped 3 bases from V and 1 base from J, with 7 bases between. CDR3 length: 15 residues. The CDR3 coding sequence is TGTGCCAGCAGTGATTGGGAGTCTGGGGCCAACGTCCTGACTTTC. Encoded protein: CASSDWESGANVLTF.

This chain connects TRBV30 to TRBJ1-6; 9 bases line up with TRBD1. The CDR3 is made up of 17 amino acids. Looked up from germline, CDR1 is GTSNPN and CDR2 is SVGIG (reference sequence). After removal of 3 bases from V and 0 bases from J, the junction contained 6 bases not matched to a gene. The CDR3 protein is CAWRAGTGSSYNSPLHF. DNA for the CDR3: TGTGCCTGGAGGGCTGGGACAGGGAGCTCCTATAATTCACCCCTCCACTTT.

This clone turned up a few times. The chain employs TRBV27 and TRBJ2-2, with D unresolved. V shed 6 bases and J shed 1 base, with 3 bases lying between them. The CDR3 is 12 residues long. Per the germline V gene, CDR1 is MNHEY and CDR2 is SMNVEV (reference sequence). Written as DNA, the CDR3 is TGTGCCAGCAGCCGGAACACCGGGGAGCTGTTTTTT. Protein product: CASSRNTGELFF.

The V gene is TRBV7-8, the J gene TRBJ2-3; 11 bases align to TRBD2. CDR1 is SGHVS and CDR2 is FQNEAQ in the germline V gene. The V and J ends lost 2 bases and 5 bases, in that order; junction bases with no gene match: 15. CDR3 length equals 19 residues. In DNA form, the CDR3 reads TGTGCCAGCAGCTTACGGGGGCGGATAGCGGGAGGGCAGGGAGATACGCAGTATTTT. The encoded protein is CASSLRGRIAGGQGDTQYF.

The chain carries TRBV6-5 and TRBJ2-7, with TRBD2 as a possible D gene (6 bases). Germline-derived CDR1 and CDR2 are MNHEY and SVGAGI. The CDR3 has 15 amino acids. V gave up 4 bases and J gave up 2 bases, with 15 bases separating them. The DNA for the CDR3 is TGTGCCAGCAGTTCCGACCTGGGGGGACCCTACGAGCAGTACTTC. This encodes CASSSDLGGPYEQYF.

The CDR3 bases are TGTGCCAGCAGCTTAGCGGAAGGTAGAGGAGGCTACACCTTC. It yields the protein CASSLAEGRGGYTF. The chain links TRBV7-9 to TRBJ1-2; D gene ambiguous. Per germline, CDR1 SEHNR and CDR2 FQNEAQ (reference sequence). V was cut by 0 bases and J by 8 bases, with 13 bases left in between. The CDR3 has 14 residues.

This clone is a singleton in its sample. The V and J genes are TRBV14 and TRBJ2-7; D ambiguous. There are 14 residues in the CDR3. The germline V gene has CDR1 SGHDN and CDR2 FVKESK. The germline V and J ends were trimmed by 0 bases and 1 base, with 7 bases remaining between them. CDR3 coding DNA: TGTGCCAGCAGCCAAGAGGCAGCTTCCTACGAGCAGTACTTC. Amino acids: CASSQEAASYEQYF.

The rearrangement links TRBV5-3 to TRBJ2-2; tentatively, D is TRBD1 (6 bases). TRBV5-3 is placed among ORFs of uncertain function. There are 15 residues in the CDR3. V lost 2 bases to trimming and J lost 3 bases, with 11 bases between them. The CDR3 spells CARSFLQGDTGELFF. The CDR3 nucleotides are TGTGCCAGAAGCTTCCTACAGGGAGACACCGGGGAGCTGTTTTTT.